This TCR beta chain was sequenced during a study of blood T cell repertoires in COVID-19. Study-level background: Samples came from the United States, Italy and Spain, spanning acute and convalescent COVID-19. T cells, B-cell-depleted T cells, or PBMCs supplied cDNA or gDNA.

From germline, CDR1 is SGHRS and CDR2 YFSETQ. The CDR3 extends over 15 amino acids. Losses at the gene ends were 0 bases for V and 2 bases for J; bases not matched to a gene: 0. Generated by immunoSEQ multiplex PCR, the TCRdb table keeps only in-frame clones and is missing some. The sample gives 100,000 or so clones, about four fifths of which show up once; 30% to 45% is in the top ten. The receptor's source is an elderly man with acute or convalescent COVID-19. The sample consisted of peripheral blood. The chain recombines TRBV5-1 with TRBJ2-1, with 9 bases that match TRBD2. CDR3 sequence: CASSLASGTYNEQFF. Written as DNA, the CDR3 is TGCGCCAGCAGCTTGGCTAGCGGGACCTACAATGAGCAGTTCTTC.